The rows below give T cell receptor beta chains drawn from one sample of a study of regulatory T cells in long-lasting Graves disease. Via MiXCR, TCRdb re-called the multiplex PCR reads, giving one row per CDR3 protein. The sample consists of 400,000 to 500,000 distinct CDR3 sequences, 14% to 15% of them appearing once. This sample also appeared in a second study, on T cells in Graves' hyperthyroidism and ophthalmopathy.

This sample comprised peripheral blood mononuclear cells (PBMCs), obtained at new diagnosis, from a patient treated with antithyroid drugs. These receptors all come from a young woman with Graves disease. The CDR3 runs from the conserved cysteine through the conserved F or W. Each record gives: CDR3 protein, CDR3 DNA, clone size, J gene, V gene, D gene. A D gene is named only where the DNA matches it firmly. Some rows mark clone size as missing; the rest say once, few, many or name a class of expanded clone.

cdr3_aa: CASSVEGAEYNEQFF
cdr3_nt: TGTGCCAGCAGTGTTGAGGGAGCGGAATACAATGAGCAGTTCTTC
clone_size: -
j_call: TRBJ2-1
v_call: TRBV6-1
d_call: -

cdr3_aa: CASSFTATNYGYIF
cdr3_nt: TGTGCCAGCAGCTTCACCGCTACCAACTATGGCTACATCTTC
clone_size: -
j_call: TRBJ1-2
v_call: TRBV5-4
d_call: -

cdr3_aa: CAWEIAKNIQYF
cdr3_nt: TGTGCCTGGGAGATAGCCAAAAACATTCAGTACTTC
clone_size: -
j_call: TRBJ2-4
v_call: TRBV30
d_call: -

cdr3_aa: CASSLPGGAYNEQFF
cdr3_nt: TGTGCCAGTAGTCTGCCGGGGGGGGCGTACAATGAGCAGTTCTTC
clone_size: many
j_call: TRBJ2-1
v_call: TRBV19
d_call: TRBD2

cdr3_aa: CASSFSLASNEQFF
cdr3_nt: TGTGCCAGCAGCTTCTCGCTAGCTTCCAATGAGCAGTTCTTC
clone_size: few
j_call: TRBJ2-1
v_call: TRBV7-9
d_call: -

cdr3_aa: CASSLMGEGYDGYTF
cdr3_nt: TGTGCCAGCAGCTTAATGGGGGAAGGGTATGATGGCTACACCTTC
clone_size: many
j_call: TRBJ1-2
v_call: TRBV11-3
d_call: -

cdr3_aa: CASSLADRPYEQYF
cdr3_nt: TGTGCCAGCAGCTTGGCTGACAGACCCTACGAGCAGTACTTC
clone_size: many
j_call: TRBJ2-7
v_call: TRBV5-8
d_call: -

cdr3_aa: CASSQRDRGKNIQYF
cdr3_nt: TGTGCCAGCAGCCAGAGGGACAGGGGCAAAAACATTCAGTACTTC
clone_size: many
j_call: TRBJ2-4
v_call: TRBV6-2/TRBV6-3
d_call: TRBD1

cdr3_aa: CASSTDNQRRSPLHF
cdr3_nt: TGTGCCAGCAGCACGGACAACCAGCGGCGTTCACCCCTCCACTTT
clone_size: many
j_call: TRBJ1-6
v_call: TRBV2
d_call: -

cdr3_aa: CASSLNRGSVYNEQFF
cdr3_nt: TGTGCCAGCAGTTTAAATCGCGGGAGCGTCTACAATGAGCAGTTCTTC
clone_size: many
j_call: TRBJ2-1
v_call: TRBV12-3/TRBV12-4
d_call: TRBD2

cdr3_aa: CASIETTPEAFF
cdr3_nt: TGTGCCAGCATCGAAACGACACCTGAAGCTTTCTTT
clone_size: few
j_call: TRBJ1-1
v_call: TRBV7-9
d_call: -

cdr3_aa: CASSYSSGLTTF
cdr3_nt: TGTGCCAGCAGTTACTCGAGCGGGCTGACCACCTTC
clone_size: many
j_call: TRBJ1-2
v_call: TRBV6-2/TRBV6-3
d_call: -

cdr3_aa: CASSSRGPGQFF
cdr3_nt: TGTGCCAGCAGCTCCCGCGGGCCCGGGCAGTTCTTC
clone_size: many
j_call: TRBJ2-1
v_call: TRBV11-2
d_call: -

cdr3_aa: CSARDAGQVYGYTF
cdr3_nt: TGCAGTGCTAGAGATGCGGGACAGGTCTATGGCTACACCTTC
clone_size: -
j_call: TRBJ1-2
v_call: TRBV20-1
d_call: TRBD1

cdr3_aa: CASSRPRTSGTDTQYF
cdr3_nt: TGTGCCAGCAGCCGCCCTAGGACTAGCGGTACAGATACGCAGTATTTT
clone_size: -
j_call: TRBJ2-3
v_call: TRBV7-8
d_call: TRBD2

cdr3_aa: CASGSGKAGTGELFF
cdr3_nt: TGCGCCAGCGGGTCGGGAAAAGCTGGCACCGGGGAGCTGTTTTTT
clone_size: few
j_call: TRBJ2-2
v_call: TRBV10-2
d_call: -

cdr3_aa: CASSQEGRWGQLYNEQFF
cdr3_nt: TGTGCCAGCAGCCAAGAAGGGAGGTGGGGACAACTCTACAATGAGCAGTTCTTC
clone_size: many
j_call: TRBJ2-1
v_call: TRBV3-1
d_call: -

cdr3_aa: CASTGGGRATDTQYF
cdr3_nt: TGTGCCAGCACGGGAGGCGGGAGGGCCACAGATACGCAGTATTTT
clone_size: -
j_call: TRBJ2-3
v_call: TRBV9
d_call: TRBD2

cdr3_aa: CASSPQVGTPGNTEAFF
cdr3_nt: TGCGCCAGCAGCCCCCAAGTTGGTACCCCGGGGAACACTGAAGCTTTCTTT
clone_size: many
j_call: TRBJ1-1
v_call: TRBV5-1
d_call: -

cdr3_aa: CASSWDEQFF
cdr3_nt: TGTGCCAGCAGCTGGGATGAGCAGTTCTTC
clone_size: many
j_call: TRBJ2-1
v_call: TRBV7-9
d_call: -

cdr3_aa: CASIGQGQVGYEQYF
cdr3_nt: TGTGCCAGCATTGGACAGGGGCAGGTTGGTTACGAGCAGTACTTC
clone_size: many
j_call: TRBJ2-7
v_call: TRBV28
d_call: TRBD1

cdr3_aa: CASSLGGYYEQYF
cdr3_nt: TGTGCCAGCAGTTTGGGTGGGTACTACGAGCAGTACTTC
clone_size: many
j_call: TRBJ2-7
v_call: TRBV28
d_call: -

cdr3_aa: CASSPLPATGMNTEAFF
cdr3_nt: TGTGCCAGCAGCCCCCTCCCGGCGACAGGAATGAACACTGAAGCTTTCTTT
clone_size: many
j_call: TRBJ1-1
v_call: TRBV11-3
d_call: -